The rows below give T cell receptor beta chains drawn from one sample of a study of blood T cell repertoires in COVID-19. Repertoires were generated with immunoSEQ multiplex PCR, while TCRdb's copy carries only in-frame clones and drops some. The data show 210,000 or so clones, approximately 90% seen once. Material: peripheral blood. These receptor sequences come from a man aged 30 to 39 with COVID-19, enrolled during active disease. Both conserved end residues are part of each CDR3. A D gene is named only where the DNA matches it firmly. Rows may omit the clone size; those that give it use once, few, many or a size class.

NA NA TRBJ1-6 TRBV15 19 TGTGCCACCAGCAGAGATGCGGGATTTTCAGGGTGGAGAAATTCACCCCTCCACTTT CATSRDAGFSGWRNSPLHF
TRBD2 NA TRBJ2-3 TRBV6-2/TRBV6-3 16 TGTGCCAGCAGTAAACTAGCGGGGGCCGGCACAGATACGCAGTATTTT CASSKLAGAGTDTQYF
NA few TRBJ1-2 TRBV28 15 TGTGCCAGCAGTTTCCTAAATAGACCAGGCTATGGCTACACCTTC CASSFLNRPGYGYTF
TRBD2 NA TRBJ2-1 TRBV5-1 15 TGCGCCAGCAGCTTGGCAATAGCGGGAGCAGCCGAGCAGTTCTTC CASSLAIAGAAEQFF
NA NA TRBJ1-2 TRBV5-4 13 TGTGCCAGCAGCTGGGGGGGTATCGAGGCCTACACCTTC CASSWGGIEAYTF
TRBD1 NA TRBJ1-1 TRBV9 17 TGTGCCAGCAGCGTAGAAGACAGGGGGCAAGGGTACACTGAAGCTTTCTTT CASSVEDRGQGYTEAFF
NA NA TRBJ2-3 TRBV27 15 TGTGCCAGCAGTTTAATCGGTCCTAGCACAGATACGCAGTATTTT CASSLIGPSTDTQYF
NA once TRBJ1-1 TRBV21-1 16 TGTGCCAGCAGCAAGGTCCTGGGCATCTTCTTTCTAAAAGCTTTCTTT CASSKVLGIFFLKAFF
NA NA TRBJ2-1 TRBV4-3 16 TGCGCCAGCAGCCAAGTACCCCCGAGCTCCTACAATGAGCAGTTCTTC CASSQVPPSSYNEQFF
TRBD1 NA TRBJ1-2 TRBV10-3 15 TGTGCCATCAGCTATGACAGGGGGCGTAACTATGGCTACACCTTC CAISYDRGRNYGYTF
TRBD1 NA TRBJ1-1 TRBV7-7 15 TGTGCCAGCAGCCCCATAGGACAGGGGGTTGCTGAAGCTTTCTTT CASSPIGQGVAEAFF
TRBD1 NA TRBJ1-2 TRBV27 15 TGTGCCAGCAGAGCTTGGGGACAGGACTTCTATGGCTACACCTTC CASRAWGQDFYGYTF
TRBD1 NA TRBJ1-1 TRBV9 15 TGTGCCAGCAGCCCCCGGGACAGGGGGCTAACTGAAGCTTTCTTT CASSPRDRGLTEAFF
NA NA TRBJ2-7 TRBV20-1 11 TGCAGTGCTAGTCCTTCCTACGAGCAGTACTTC CSASPSYEQYF
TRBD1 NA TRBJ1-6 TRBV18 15 TGTGCCAGCTCCCCGGGACAGGTTCTTAATTCACCCCTCCACTTT CASSPGQVLNSPLHF
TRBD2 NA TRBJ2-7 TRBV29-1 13 TGCAGCGTTGAAGGGACTAGGCATACCGAGCAGTACTTC CSVEGTRHTEQYF
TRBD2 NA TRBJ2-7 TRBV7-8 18 TGTGCCAGCAGCTTGGGAAGACTAGCGGGAGGTCCTAAGCACGAGCAGTACTTC CASSLGRLAGGPKHEQYF
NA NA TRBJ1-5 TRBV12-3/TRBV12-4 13 TGTGCCAGCGGGCAAACGAGCAATCAGCCCCAGCATTTT CASGQTSNQPQHF
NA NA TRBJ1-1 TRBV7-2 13 TGTGCCAGCAGCCGAGAAATGACGGGTGAAGCTTTCTTT CASSREMTGEAFF
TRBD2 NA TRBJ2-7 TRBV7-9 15 TGTGCCAGCAGCTTAGAAACTAGCGGGGCGTACGAGCAGTACTTC CASSLETSGAYEQYF
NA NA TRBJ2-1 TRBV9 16 TGTGCCAGCAGCGAAAGAGGGCCCCTCTCCTACAATGAGCAGTTCTTC CASSERGPLSYNEQFF
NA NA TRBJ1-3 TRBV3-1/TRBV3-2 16 TGTGCCAGCAGCCAAGATCGGGAAGGGACTGGAAACACCATATATTTT CASSQDREGTGNTIYF
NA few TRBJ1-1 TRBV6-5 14 TGTGCCAGCAGTTATCGGGACTCGAACACTGAAGCTTTCTTT CASSYRDSNTEAFF
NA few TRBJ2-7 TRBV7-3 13 TGTGCCAGCAGTTTCGTCCGTAGTGGCGAGCAGTACTTC CASSFVRSGEQYF
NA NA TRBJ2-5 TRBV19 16 TGTGCCAGTAGTATAGCGTTTGGCCACCGACAAGAGACCCAGTACTTC CASSIAFGHRQETQYF
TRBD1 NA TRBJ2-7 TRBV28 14 TGTGCCAGCAGTCTAGGACAGGGGCCCAACGAGCAGTACTTC CASSLGQGPNEQYF
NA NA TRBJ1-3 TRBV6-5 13 TGTGCCAGCAGGAGGGAAGTGGGAAACACCATATATTTT CASRREVGNTIYF
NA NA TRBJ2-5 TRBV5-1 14 TGCGCCAGCAGCTTTACGGGAGTCGGAGAGACCCAGTACTTC CASSFTGVGETQYF
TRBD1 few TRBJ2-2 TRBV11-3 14 TGTGCCAGCAGCGGGCGACAGGGGACGGGGGAGCTGTTTTTT CASSGRQGTGELFF
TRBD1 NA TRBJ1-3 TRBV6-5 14 TGTGCCAGCAGTCGAGGGCAGGGGGCTGTCACCATATATTTT CASSRGQGAVTIYF
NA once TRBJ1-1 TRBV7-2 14 TGTGCCAGCAGCGTACAGGGTACGAACACTGAAGCTTTCTTT CASSVQGTNTEAFF
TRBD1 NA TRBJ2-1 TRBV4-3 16 TGCGCCAGCAGCCAAGCGACAGGGGGCGCCCACAATGAGCAGTTCTTC CASSQATGGAHNEQFF
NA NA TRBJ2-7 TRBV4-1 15 TGCGCCAGCAGCCAGAGCACAGGGTTCGGCTACGAGCAGTACTTC CASSQSTGFGYEQYF
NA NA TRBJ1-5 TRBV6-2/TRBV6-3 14 TGTGCCAGCAGTTACCGACAGGAGGCTCAGCCCCAGCATTTT CASSYRQEAQPQHF
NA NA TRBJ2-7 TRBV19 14 TGTGCCAGTAGTATTGGAGGGGGCATATACGAGCAGTACTTC CASSIGGGIYEQYF
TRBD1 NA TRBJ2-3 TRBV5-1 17 TGCGCCAGCGCTCTACTACTGGGACAGGGGAGAGGAGGTACGCAGTATTTT CASALLLGQGRGGTQYF
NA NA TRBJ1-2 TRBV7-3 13 TGTGCCAGCAGCCCCCTTCCTAACTATGGCTACACCTTC CASSPLPNYGYTF
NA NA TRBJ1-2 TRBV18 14 TGTGCCAGCTCACCAGGGGCTTCTAACTATGGCTACACCTTC CASSPGASNYGYTF
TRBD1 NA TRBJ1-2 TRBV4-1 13 TGCGCCAGCAGCCAAGAGACAGGGACCGGCTACACCTTC CASSQETGTGYTF
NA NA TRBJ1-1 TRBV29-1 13 TGCAGCGTAGAACGGGGACTTTTTACTGAAGCTTTCTTT CSVERGLFTEAFF
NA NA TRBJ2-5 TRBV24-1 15 TGTGCCACCAGTGACCCGGGTTCCTCCCAAGAGACCCAGTACTTC CATSDPGSSQETQYF
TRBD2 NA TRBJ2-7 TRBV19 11 TGTGCCAGTAGTGGAGGGACTAGCCAGTACTTC CASSGGTSQYF
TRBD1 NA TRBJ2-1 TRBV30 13 TGTGCCTGGTTGCTCACAGGGGGCGGGAAGCAGTTCTTC CAWLLTGGGKQFF
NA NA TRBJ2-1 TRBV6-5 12 TGTGCCAGTTTGGGGGGGCAAAATGAGCAGTTCTTC CASLGGQNEQFF
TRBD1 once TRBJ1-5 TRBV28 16 TGTGCCAGCAGTTCAGAGACAGGGGGCTCCCATCAGCCCCAGCATTTT CASSSETGGSHQPQHF